This T cell receptor beta chain was captured in a study of CD8+CD57+ T cells in acquired aplastic anemia. Selection for sequencing was limited to patients who had shown CD8+CD57+ cell expansion by flow cytometry. Deletions cut 4 bases from V and 7 bases from J, with 7 bases between. The CDR3 contains 11 residues. Germline V lookup: CDR1 SNHLY, CDR2 FYNNEI. It was genomic DNA that served as the template for profiling TCR beta VDJ and CDR3. TCRdb re-derived calls from the reads in MiXCR, one entry per CDR3 protein. The data show approximately 180,000 distinct CDR3 sequences, roughly 43% seen once. Sequencing input: sorted CD4+, CD8+, or CD8+CD57+ T cells (not recorded which) from PBMCs. The chain is built from TRBV2 and TRBJ1-2; unclear D gene. The sequence was collected from a human donor with aplastic anemia. CDR3 residues: CASSVGGGYTF. The CDR3 nucleotides are TGTGCCAGCAGTGTGGGCGGTGGCTACACCTTC.